Shown below are 10 T cell receptor beta chains from a single sample sequenced in a study of brain T cells in children with intractable seizures. Using immunoSEQ multiplex PCR, the repertoire was profiled, and TCRdb retains in-frame clones only, with some absent. The data hold 110,000 or so clones, with approximately 94% observed a single time. Sequencing was performed on peripheral blood, taken at surgery. Receptors originate from a boy younger than two with hemimegalencephaly and intractable seizures.

V usage is TRBV5-1 and J usage is TRBJ2-3; tentative D call: TRBD2 (5 bases). With 0 bases removed from V and 2 bases from J, the gap between germline ends came to 10 bases. The germline V gene encodes CDR1 SGHRS and CDR2 YFSETQ. The CDR3 has 15 amino acids. CDR3 sequence reads: CASSLARGTTDTQYF. The CDR3 DNA sequence: TGCGCCAGCAGCTTGGCACGGGGAACCACAGATACGCAGTATTTT.

The genes are TRBV6-6 and TRBJ2-7; D unresolved. Looked up from germline, CDR1 is MNHNY and CDR2 is SVGAGI (reference sequence). Trimming removed 0 bases from V and 1 base from J, with 4 bases in between. The CDR3 spans 13 residues. Written as DNA, the CDR3 is TGTGCCAGCAGTTACTCTACATCCTACGAGCAGTACTTC. Protein sequence: CASSYSTSYEQYF.

The V gene is TRBV5-1, the J gene TRBJ2-7, with 7 bases lining up with TRBD2. Looked up from germline, CDR1 is SGHRS and CDR2 is YFSETQ. The CDR3 contains 16 residues. Trimming removed 5 bases from V and 6 bases from J; junction bases left unmatched: 17. CDR3 nucleotides: TGCGCCAGCAGATTTAACTCGGCGGGAGAGAAGGGCGAGCAGTACTTC. As protein: CASRFNSAGEKGEQYF. Full variable domain (rest looked up from reference TRBV5-1 and TRBJ2-7): KAGVTQTPRYLIKTRGQQVTLSCSPISGHRSVSWYQQTPGQGLQFLFEYFSETQRNKGNFPGRFSGRQFSNSRSEMNVSTLELGDSALYLCASRFNSAGEKGEQYFGPGTRLTVT.

The chain has TRBV13 and TRBJ2-1; 7 bases match TRBD2. Trimming removed 7 bases from V and 5 bases from J; junction bases left unmatched: 2. The CDR3 runs 12 residues. Germline CDR1 is PRHDT and CDR2 is FYEKMQ (reference sequence). The CDR3 here is CASTLADNEQFF. DNA of the CDR3: TGTGCCAGCACCCTAGCGGACAATGAGCAGTTCTTC. The full variable domain, with the rest looked up from reference TRBV13 and TRBJ2-1, is AAGVIQSPRHLIKEKRETATLKCYPIPRHDTVYWYQQGPGQDPQFLISFYEKMQSDKGSIPDRFSAQQFSDYHSELNMSSLELGDSALYFCASTLADNEQFFGPGTRLTVL.

The chain links TRBV9 to TRBJ1-1, with 9 bases fitting TRBD1. The CDR3 is 15 residues long. The germline CDR1 and CDR2 sequences are SGDLS and YYNGEE. With 3 bases clipped from V and 1 base from J, the junction kept 4 bases outside the gene matches. For the CDR3, the DNA is TGTGCCAGCAGCGGAATGGGACAGGGGAACACTGAAGCTTTCTTT. Translation gives CASSGMGQGNTEAFF. Together with reference TRBV9 and TRBJ1-1, the CDR3 gives the full variable domain: DSGVTQTPKHLITATGQRVTLRCSPRSGDLSVYWYQQSLDQGLQFLIQYYNGEERAKGNILERFSAQQFPDLHSELNLSSLELGDSALYFCASSGMGQGNTEAFFGQGTRLTVV.

The chain is built from TRBV28 and TRBJ1-6, with D unresolved. The V gene's germline CDR1 is MDHEN and CDR2 SYDVKM. V lost 2 bases and J lost 7, with 9 bases in between. The CDR3 consists of 14 residues. The DNA for the CDR3 is TGTGCCAGCAGTTTAGGGCAGAGCAATTCACCCCTCCACTTT. Translated, it gives CASSLGQSNSPLHF.

The CDR3: CASSSTPSEQYF. The CDR3 DNA follows: TGTGCCAGCAGTTCTACACCGAGCGAGCAGTACTTC. This sequence joins TRBV28 and TRBJ2-7; D call uncertain. Germline V lookup: CDR1 MDHEN, CDR2 SYDVKM. V lost 4 bases, J lost 6 bases, and 10 bases lay in between. The CDR3 totals 12 residues.

V usage is TRBV7-2 and J usage is TRBJ2-1; 12 positions match TRBD2. Germline V gene data show CDR1 as SGHTA and CDR2 as FQGNSA. The ends lost 5 bases at V and 6 bases at J; junction bases unmatched: 8. CDR3 length: 16 amino acids. The chain's CDR3 is CASSLWTSGTGNEQFF. DNA of the CDR3: TGTGCCAGCAGCCTCTGGACTAGCGGGACTGGCAATGAGCAGTTCTTC.

The chain uses TRBV5-4 and TRBJ2-3; D is perhaps TRBD2 (6 bases). This CDR3 region has 15 residues. V was pared by 4 bases and J by 5 bases, with 17 bases between. CDR1 SGHNT and CDR2 YYREEE come from the germline V gene (reference sequence). In DNA form, the CDR3 reads TGTGCCAGCAGCCCCCGGGACCCCGGGGGAGATACGCAGTATTTT. Translating it yields CASSPRDPGGDTQYF. The full variable domain, rest sourced from reference TRBV5-4 and TRBJ2-3, is ETGVTQSPTHLIKTRGQQVTLRCSSQSGHNTVSWYQQALGQGPQFIFQYYREEENGRGNFPPRFSGLQFPNYSSELNVNALELDDSALYLCASSPRDPGGDTQYFGPGTRLTVL.

The chain joins TRBV28 to TRBJ2-5; TRBD2 aligns across 13 bases. The J segment lost 5 bases and the V segment lost 6 bases, leaving 9 bases of the junction unmatched. The germline gives CDR1 MDHEN, CDR2 SYDVKM. The CDR3 has 16 residues. For the CDR3, the DNA is TGTGCCAGCAGGGGGACTAGCGGGATCGGTTGGGAGACCCAGTACTTC. Translation: CASRGTSGIGWETQYF.